One and the same sample provided the 16 T cell receptor beta chains below, sequenced in a study of blood T cell repertoires in COVID-19. The method was immunoSEQ multiplex PCR; TCRdb's version includes in-frame clones alone and lacks a portion of them. This sample carries 90,000 to 130,000 clones, 70% to 80% of them seen once, and the ten largest clones take around 8%. Source material: peripheral blood. The source of these receptors is a woman aged 60-70 years with acute or convalescent COVID-19.

The V and J genes are TRBV5-1 and TRBJ1-6; 7 nucleotides align to TRBD1. The CDR3 sequence is 14 residues long. The trim removed 0 bases at V and 8 bases at J, leaving 2 bases unmatched. Germline V gene data show CDR1 as SGHRS and CDR2 as YFSETQ. The CDR3 DNA sequence: TGCGCCAGCAGCTTGGGCGACAGGGATTCACCCCTCCACTTT. Translating gives CASSLGDRDSPLHF.

In this sample, this clone turned up a few times. The chain employs TRBV5-5 and TRBJ1-1; no definite D call. Germline V lookup: CDR1 SGHKS, CDR2 YYEKEE (reference sequence). This CDR3 comprises 15 residues. V was trimmed by 4 bases and J by 4 bases, leaving 17 bases between them. CDR3 DNA: TGTGCCAGCAGCCCGGTGGGGAGTTTGGTCACTGAAGCTTTCTTT. The encoded protein is CASSPVGSLVTEAFF.

As for this clone: A much more abundant neighbour one base away suggests this may be a read error. This chain uses TRBV7-9 with TRBJ2-5; 7 bases are a match to TRBD1. CDR3 size: 13 residues. Losses at the gene ends were 3 bases for V and 2 bases for J; bases not matched to a gene: 0. CDR1 is SEHNR, CDR2 FQNEAQ, per germline (reference sequence). CDR3 in amino acids: CASSLGQQETQYF. Written as DNA, the CDR3 is TGTGCCAGCAGCTTGGGACAGCAAGAGACCCAGTACTTC.

CDR3 in DNA: TGTGCCAGCAGTTTTGGTTCGGGGAGAGGCTACACCTTC. Translating gives CASSFGSGRGYTF. The chain is built from TRBV12-3 or TRBV12-4 and TRBJ1-2; no firm D call. The V and J ends lost 3 bases and 8 bases respectively, with 13 bases between them. The CDR3 has 13 residues.

This chain links TRBV7-2 with TRBJ1-2; D not certain. The germline gives CDR1 SGHTA, CDR2 FQGNSA. The CDR3 sequence is 15 residues long. The germline V and J ends were trimmed by 0 bases and 8 bases, with 16 bases remaining between them. CDR3 sequence (DNA): TGTGCCAGCAGCTTAGCGCTCCCAGTTAGAGGGGGCTACACCTTC. It codes for CASSLALPVRGGYTF.

The chain has TRBV10-3 and TRBJ1-1, with 8 nucleotides matching TRBD1. The CDR3 covers 14 residues. The junction had 5 bases not matched to a gene; V was cut back by 6 bases and J by 2 bases. Germline V lookup: CDR1 ENHRY, CDR2 SYGVKD. DNA for the CDR3: TGTGCCATCAGGACGACAGGGGATAACACTGAAGCTTTCTTT. Translating it yields CAIRTTGDNTEAFF.

The chain combines TRBV6-1 with TRBJ2-3, with D unresolved. V lost 5 bases, J lost 6 bases, and 9 bases lay in between. CDR3 size: 12 residues. Germline CDR1 reads MNHNS; CDR2 reads SASEGT. The CDR3 region is CASSSNLDTQYF. The CDR3 coding sequence is TGTGCCAGCAGTTCTAACTTGGATACGCAGTATTTT.

V is TRBV6-1 and J is TRBJ2-7; a possible D gene is TRBD2 (5 bases). Per the germline V gene, CDR1 is MNHNS and CDR2 is SASEGT. This CDR3 is 17 amino acids long. Trimming pared 0 bases from V and 4 bases from J, leaving 19 bases between. CDR3: CASSEAHWSSSRYEQYF. The CDR3 nucleotides read TGTGCCAGCAGTGAAGCGCATTGGTCTAGCTCCAGGTACGAGCAGTACTTC.

This chain uses TRBV23-1 with TRBJ2-7, with D possibly TRBD1 on 6 matching bases. TRBV23-1 is recorded as an ORF, its role being uncertain. Trimming removed 0 bases from V and 0 bases from J, with 9 bases in between. CDR3 length: 15 amino acids. The CDR3 DNA reads TGCGCCAGCAGTCAATCTCCAGGGGACTCCTACGAGCAGTACTTC. Encoded protein: CASSQSPGDSYEQYF.

V is TRBV11-2 and J is TRBJ2-2, with TRBD1 identical over 9 bases. The CDR3 loop spans 15 amino acids. Germline V CDR1 and CDR2: SGHAT, FQNNGV. The V segment lost 4 bases and the J segment 4 bases; nucleotides outside the gene matches: 4. The CDR3 DNA reads as TGTGCCAGCAGCTCCCGGGACAGGGTCACCGGGGAGCTGTTTTTT. Its protein is CASSSRDRVTGELFF.

This clone has a count of ten or more. J is TRBJ2-7 and V is TRBV2, with 9 bases fitting TRBD1. Germline values: CDR1 SNHLY, CDR2 FYNNEI. V was clipped by 6 bases and J by 3 bases; unmatched bases: 3. This CDR3 is 13 amino acids long. The CDR3 is CASRDRGYYEQYF. DNA for the CDR3: TGTGCCAGCAGAGACAGGGGGTACTACGAGCAGTACTTC.

This clone was observed a few times. The chain links TRBV24-1 to TRBJ2-5; tentative D call: TRBD2 (6 bases). CDR1 KGHDR and CDR2 SFDVKD come from the germline V gene. The length of the CDR3 is 17 residues. V lost 3 bases to trimming and J lost 2 bases, with 18 bases between them. CDR3 amino acids: CATSDPSRGTGQETQYF. CDR3 coding DNA: TGTGCCACCAGTGATCCGAGCCGGGGGACCGGGCAAGAGACCCAGTACTTC.

The V call is TRBV5-1, the J call TRBJ2-1; 7 bases map to TRBD1. Losses at the gene ends were 4 bases for V and 6 bases for J; bases not matched to a gene: 10. The CDR3 has 15 residues. Per germline, CDR1 SGHRS and CDR2 YFSETQ. The CDR3 region is CASSLGQVRGNEQFF. Here the CDR3 DNA reads TGCGCCAGCAGCCTCGGACAGGTACGAGGCAATGAGCAGTTCTTC.

The V and J genes are TRBV12-3 or TRBV12-4 and TRBJ1-2, with no clear D. Trimming removed 7 bases at V and 7 bases at J, with 13 bases between. The CDR3 loop spans 12 amino acids. Written as DNA, the CDR3 is TGTGCCAGCATCCGGAGGGTTGGTGGCTACACCTTC. It codes for CASIRRVGGYTF.

This clone was picked up a small number of times. The rearrangement joins TRBV13 to TRBJ1-6; 7 bases are a match to TRBD1. Germline assignment: CDR1 PRHDT and CDR2 FYEKMQ (reference sequence). Losses at the gene ends were 5 bases for V and 7 bases for J; bases not matched to a gene: 2. The length of the CDR3 is 13 residues. The CDR3 loop is CASSLTGNSPLHF. DNA for the CDR3: TGTGCCAGCAGCCTGACAGGGAATTCACCCCTCCACTTT.

The V and J genes are TRBV18 and TRBJ2-3, with TRBD1 matching 7 bases. CDR1 is KGHSH and CDR2 is LQKENI in the germline V gene. CDR3 length: 15 residues. After removal of 6 bases from V and 2 bases from J, the junction contained 8 bases not matched to a gene. CDR3 coding DNA: TGTGCCAGCTCTCAGGACAGGACCTACACAGATACGCAGTATTTT. Protein: CASSQDRTYTDTQYF.